Listed below are T cell receptor beta chains from one sample, sequenced in a study of T cells in Graves' hyperthyroidism and ophthalmopathy. TCRdb passed the multiplex PCR reads through MiXCR, listing each CDR3 protein once. This sample carries under 650,000 distinct CDR3 sequences, about a sixth of them seen once, and the ten largest clones take around 4%. The sample consisted of blood. The origin of the receptors is a woman aged 25 to 45 with Graves' hyperthyroidism. Both conserved end residues are part of each CDR3. A D gene is named only where the DNA matches it firmly. Some rows mark clone size as missing; the rest say once, few, many or name a class of expanded clone.

clone_size: NA
d_call: NA
j_call: TRBJ1-1
v_call: TRBV29-1
cdr3_aa: CSVEMGTSTEAFF
cdr3_nt: TGCAGCGTTGAAATGGGGACAAGCACTGAAGCTTTCTTT

clone_size: few
d_call: NA
j_call: TRBJ2-1
v_call: TRBV29-1
cdr3_aa: CSASDYYNEQFF
cdr3_nt: TGCAGCGCGTCGGACTACTACAATGAGCAGTTCTTC

clone_size: NA
d_call: NA
j_call: TRBJ2-1
v_call: TRBV10-1
cdr3_aa: CASRAGTYNEQFF
cdr3_nt: TGCGCCAGCAGGGCCGGGACCTACAATGAGCAGTTCTTC

clone_size: many
d_call: TRBD1
j_call: TRBJ1-2
v_call: TRBV2
cdr3_aa: CASTQGESNYGYTF
cdr3_nt: TGTGCCAGCACCCAGGGGGAGTCAAACTATGGCTACACCTTC

clone_size: NA
d_call: TRBD1
j_call: TRBJ2-2
v_call: TRBV7-2
cdr3_aa: CASSLGRGQGRTGELFF
cdr3_nt: TGTGCCAGCAGCTTAGGACGCGGACAGGGGAGGACCGGGGAGCTGTTTTTT

clone_size: few
d_call: NA
j_call: TRBJ2-7
v_call: TRBV11-3
cdr3_aa: CASSGAFGYEQYF
cdr3_nt: TGTGCCAGCAGTGGGGCTTTCGGCTACGAGCAGTACTTC

clone_size: many
d_call: NA
j_call: TRBJ2-3
v_call: TRBV28
cdr3_aa: CASRTTGTLTDTQYF
cdr3_nt: TGTGCCAGCAGAACTACAGGGACCCTCACAGATACGCAGTATTTT

clone_size: many
d_call: TRBD1
j_call: TRBJ1-2
v_call: TRBV24-1
cdr3_aa: CATSDSGQGIYGYTF
cdr3_nt: TGTGCCACCAGTGATTCGGGACAGGGAATCTATGGCTACACCTTC

clone_size: few
d_call: TRBD2
j_call: TRBJ2-4
v_call: TRBV27
cdr3_aa: CASSLSGRGDIQYF
cdr3_nt: TGTGCCAGCAGTTTAAGCGGGAGGGGCGACATTCAGTACTTC

clone_size: many
d_call: NA
j_call: TRBJ2-3
v_call: TRBV27
cdr3_aa: CASSLDAADTQYF
cdr3_nt: TGTGCCAGCAGTCTTGACGCGGCAGATACGCAGTATTTT

clone_size: NA
d_call: TRBD1
j_call: TRBJ1-2
v_call: TRBV6-1
cdr3_aa: CASTRQGGGYGYTF
cdr3_nt: TGTGCCAGCACTCGACAGGGAGGGGGCTATGGCTACACCTTC

clone_size: few
d_call: TRBD2
j_call: TRBJ2-4
v_call: TRBV28
cdr3_aa: CASSERLAGKNIQYF
cdr3_nt: TGTGCCAGCAGTGAAAGACTAGCGGGCAAAAACATTCAGTACTTC

clone_size: NA
d_call: NA
j_call: TRBJ2-2
v_call: TRBV6-1
cdr3_aa: CASSFSWTGNTGELFF
cdr3_nt: TGTGCCAGCAGTTTCTCCTGGACGGGGAACACCGGGGAGCTGTTTTTT

clone_size: NA
d_call: NA
j_call: TRBJ2-3
v_call: TRBV6-4
cdr3_aa: CASSDCFAGRSSYTDTQYF
cdr3_nt: TGTGCCAGCAGTGATTGTTTTGCAGGACGGTCCTCTTACACAGATACGCAGTATTTT

clone_size: few
d_call: NA
j_call: TRBJ2-7
v_call: TRBV28
cdr3_aa: CASRGTGFMGYEQYF
cdr3_nt: TGTGCCAGCAGGGGTACAGGGTTCATGGGCTACGAGCAGTACTTC

clone_size: NA
d_call: NA
j_call: TRBJ2-2
v_call: TRBV19
cdr3_aa: CASSPLWRENTGELFF
cdr3_nt: TGTGCCAGTAGTCCCCTCTGGCGGGAAAACACCGGGGAGCTGTTTTTT

clone_size: NA
d_call: NA
j_call: TRBJ2-3
v_call: TRBV6-5
cdr3_aa: CASSYSSGAGDTQYF
cdr3_nt: TGTGCCAGCAGTTACTCTTCAGGGGCTGGAGATACGCAGTATTTT

clone_size: NA
d_call: TRBD1
j_call: TRBJ2-2
v_call: TRBV7-3
cdr3_aa: CASSFGTGGHGELFF
cdr3_nt: TGTGCCAGCAGCTTTGGGACAGGGGGCCACGGGGAGCTGTTTTTT

clone_size: many
d_call: NA
j_call: TRBJ2-7
v_call: TRBV18
cdr3_aa: CASSPGHETYEQYF
cdr3_nt: TGTGCCAGCTCACCCGGACACGAAACCTACGAGCAGTACTTC

clone_size: NA
d_call: NA
j_call: TRBJ2-1
v_call: TRBV7-2
cdr3_aa: CASSQRIEQFF
cdr3_nt: TGTGCCAGCAGCCAGCGCATTGAGCAGTTCTTC